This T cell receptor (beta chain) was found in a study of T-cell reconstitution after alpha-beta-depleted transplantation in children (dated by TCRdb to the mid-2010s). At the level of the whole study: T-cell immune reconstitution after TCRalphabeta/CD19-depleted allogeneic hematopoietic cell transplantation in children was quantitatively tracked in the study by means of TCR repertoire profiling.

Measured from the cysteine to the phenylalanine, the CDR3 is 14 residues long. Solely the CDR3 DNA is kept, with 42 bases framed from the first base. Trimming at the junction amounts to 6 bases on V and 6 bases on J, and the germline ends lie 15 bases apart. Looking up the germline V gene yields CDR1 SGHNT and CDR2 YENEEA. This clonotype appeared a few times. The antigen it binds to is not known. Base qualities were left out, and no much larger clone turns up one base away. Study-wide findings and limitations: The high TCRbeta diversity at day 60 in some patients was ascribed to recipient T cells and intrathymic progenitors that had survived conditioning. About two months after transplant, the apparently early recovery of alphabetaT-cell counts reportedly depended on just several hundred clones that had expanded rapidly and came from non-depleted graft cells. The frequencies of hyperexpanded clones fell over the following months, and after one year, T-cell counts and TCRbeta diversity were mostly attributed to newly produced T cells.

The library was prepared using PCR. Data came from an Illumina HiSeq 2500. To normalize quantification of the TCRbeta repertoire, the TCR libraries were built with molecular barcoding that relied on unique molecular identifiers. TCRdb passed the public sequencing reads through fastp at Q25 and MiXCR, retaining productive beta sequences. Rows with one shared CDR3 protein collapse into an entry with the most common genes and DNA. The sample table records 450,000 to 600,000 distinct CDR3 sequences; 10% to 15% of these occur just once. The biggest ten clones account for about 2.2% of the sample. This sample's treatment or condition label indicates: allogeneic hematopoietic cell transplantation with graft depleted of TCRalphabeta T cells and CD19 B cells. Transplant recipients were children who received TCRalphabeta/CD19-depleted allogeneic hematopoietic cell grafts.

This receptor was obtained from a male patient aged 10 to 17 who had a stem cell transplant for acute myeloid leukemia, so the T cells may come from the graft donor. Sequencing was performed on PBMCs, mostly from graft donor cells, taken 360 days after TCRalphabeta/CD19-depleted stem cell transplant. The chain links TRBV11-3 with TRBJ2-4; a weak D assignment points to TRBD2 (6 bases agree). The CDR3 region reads CASSETMEGNIQYF. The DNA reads TGTGCCAGCAGTGAGACAATGGAGGGAAACATTCAGTACTTC.